The rows below give T cell receptor beta chains drawn from one sample of a study of post-analysis software for immune sequencing data. From the PCR reads, TCRdb called clonotypes with MiXCR, one entry per CDR3 protein. The sample yields 750,000 to 950,000 distinct CDR3 sequences, around 53% seen once. Sequenced material: blood. These receptor sequences come from a girl between 5 and 17 years old with multiple sclerosis. CDR3s include the opening cysteine and the closing phenylalanine or tryptophan. The order of the fields is J gene, clone size, D gene, V gene, CDR3 length, CDR3 protein, CDR3 DNA. The D gene is left open where the match is weak. For some rows the clone size is stated as once, few or many, or as a class when expanded; others skip it.

TRBJ1-2 - - TRBV12-3/TRBV12-4 13 CASSLWEGYGYTF TGTGCCAGCAGTTTATGGGAAGGATATGGCTACACCTTC
TRBJ2-7 - - TRBV29-1 14 CSVTRDWVGDEQYF TGCAGCGTTACCCGGGACTGGGTTGGCGACGAGCAGTACTTC
TRBJ2-1 once - TRBV7-4 12 CASTWTRSERFF TGTGCCAGCACCTGGACTCGTAGTGAGCGGTTCTTC
TRBJ2-1 - TRBD1 TRBV29-1 15 CSVGAGGYSYNEQFF TGCAGCGTTGGGGCAGGGGGCTATTCCTACAATGAGCAGTTCTTC
TRBJ2-5 - - TRBV4-2 15 CASSQGAYEEETQYF TGTGCCAGCAGCCAAGGGGCTTACGAAGAAGAGACCCAGTACTTC
TRBJ2-7 few - TRBV7-9 15 CASSLDGDITPEQYF TGTGCCAGCAGCTTAGATGGCGATATAACCCCCGAGCAGTACTTC
TRBJ2-1 - TRBD2 TRBV27 17 CASSRGSGINRYNEQFF TGTGCCAGCAGCCGGGGTAGCGGGATTAACCGTTACAATGAGCAGTTCTTC
TRBJ2-3 - - TRBV12-5 14 CASGLGQDTDTQYF TGTGCTAGTGGTTTGGGGCAGGACACAGATACGCAGTATTTT
TRBJ2-4 - - TRBV4-1 16 CVWAPRGFLAKNIQYF TGCGTCTGGGCACCCAGAGGCTTTTTAGCCAAAAACATTCAGTACTTC
TRBJ2-1 - TRBD2 TRBV5-1 18 CASSSGLAGASSRDEQFF TGCGCCAGCAGTTCAGGACTAGCGGGGGCCTCTTCGAGGGATGAGCAGTTCTTC
TRBJ1-5 - - TRBV20-1 14 CSAISRYSNQPQHF TGCAGTGCTATCAGTCGATATAGCAATCAGCCCCAGCATTTT
TRBJ2-3 - - TRBV29-1 12 CSYYSDGDTQYF TGCAGCTACTACTCGGATGGGGATACGCAGTATTTT
TRBJ2-1 - - TRBV20-1 12 CSAESQANEQFF TGCAGTGCGGAATCCCAGGCCAATGAGCAGTTCTTC